This T cell receptor (beta chain) was documented in a study of control samples from healthy donors and cancer patients. The repertoire was sequenced with immunoSEQ multiplex PCR; TCRdb's copy has only in-frame clones and lacks some. The data hold 100,000 or so clones, with roughly 90% observed a single time. This TCR came from a woman in her twenties or thirties in good health. Input material: blood.

Here the CDR3 DNA reads TGTGCCAGCCTAGCGGGGGGGGGAGAGACCCAGTACTTC. Residues: CASLAGGGETQYF. This sequence joins TRBV3-1 (or the pseudogene TRBV3-2) and TRBJ2-5; 12 bases line up with TRBD2. The germline V gene has CDR1 LGHDT and CDR2 YNNKEL (reference sequence). Unmatched junction bases numbered 2, after V lost 8 bases and J lost 4 bases. The CDR3 runs to 13 residues.